This T cell receptor beta chain was observed in a study of blood T cell repertoires in COVID-19. Background on the study: Italy, Spain and the United States were the sources of the convalescent and acute COVID-19 samples. PBMCs, B-cell-depleted T cells, or T cells provided the cDNA or gDNA that made up the material.

Original data processing: Scientists estimated how many nucleated cells there were by amplifying reference gene primers. This table comes from immunoSEQ multiplex PCR, and its TCRdb copy is limited to in-frame clones, with some not included. D and trimming come from the DNA, and the V and J calls and clone size come from that table. The top ten clones hold roughly 18% of a sample with some 60,000 clones, 73% of them seen once. This clone was detected only a few times. CDR3 length: 13 residues. Germline assignment: CDR1 SEHNR and CDR2 FQNEAQ (reference sequence). The ends were cut back, 5 bases at V and 8 bases at J, with 12 bases in the middle.

The TCR was taken from a woman between 45 and 65 years old with active or convalescent COVID-19. The gene calls are TRBV7-9 and TRBJ1-4, with a tentative D call TRBD1 (5 bases). Sequencing was carried out using peripheral blood. CDR3 nucleotides: TGTGCCAGCAGCCTAGGGGAGGGGGAAAAACTGTTTTTT. It encodes CASSLGEGEKLFF.